This T cell receptor beta chain derives from a study of glioma-infiltrating T cells. General study points: Only very few CDR3 sequences appeared in both tissue and blood.

Using RNA template, CDR3s of TCR alpha and beta were amplified with iRepertoire arm-PCR. TCRdb independently ran MiXCR on the multiplex PCR reads; one entry per CDR3 protein. Counted here are more than 95,000 distinct CDR3 sequences, around 30% occurring once; the ten biggest clones make up about 40%. The CDR3 extends over 13 amino acids. Trimming pared 6 bases from V and 3 bases from J, leaving 10 bases between. Germline loops: CDR1 SEHNR, CDR2 FQNEAQ (reference sequence). This clonotype was counted at least ten times. Its antigen is currently unknown. What was sequenced was glioma tissue, nonneoplastic brain tissue, or PBMCs (not recorded which). The source of this sequence is a human donor with low-grade glioma or glioblastoma, undergoing nonglioma brain surgery, or in good health (not recorded which). The chain has TRBV7-9 and TRBJ2-3; a weak D match, TRBD1 (6 bases). CDR3 sequence: CASRIQGTDTQYF. The DNA for the CDR3 is TGTGCCAGCAGGATTCAGGGGACAGATACGCAGTATTTT.